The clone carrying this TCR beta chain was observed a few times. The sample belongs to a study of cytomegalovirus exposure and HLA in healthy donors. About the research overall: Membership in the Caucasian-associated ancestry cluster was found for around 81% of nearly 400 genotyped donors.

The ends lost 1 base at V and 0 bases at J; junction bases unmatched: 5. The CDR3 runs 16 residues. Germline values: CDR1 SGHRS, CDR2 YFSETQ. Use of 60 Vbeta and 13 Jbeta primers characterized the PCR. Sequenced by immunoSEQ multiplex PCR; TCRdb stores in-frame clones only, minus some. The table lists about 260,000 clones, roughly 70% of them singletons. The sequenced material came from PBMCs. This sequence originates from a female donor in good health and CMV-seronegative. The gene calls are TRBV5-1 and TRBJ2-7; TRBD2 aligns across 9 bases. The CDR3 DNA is TGCGCCAGCAGCTTGAGGACTAGCGTTGACTCCTACGAGCAGTACTTC. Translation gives CASSLRTSVDSYEQYF.